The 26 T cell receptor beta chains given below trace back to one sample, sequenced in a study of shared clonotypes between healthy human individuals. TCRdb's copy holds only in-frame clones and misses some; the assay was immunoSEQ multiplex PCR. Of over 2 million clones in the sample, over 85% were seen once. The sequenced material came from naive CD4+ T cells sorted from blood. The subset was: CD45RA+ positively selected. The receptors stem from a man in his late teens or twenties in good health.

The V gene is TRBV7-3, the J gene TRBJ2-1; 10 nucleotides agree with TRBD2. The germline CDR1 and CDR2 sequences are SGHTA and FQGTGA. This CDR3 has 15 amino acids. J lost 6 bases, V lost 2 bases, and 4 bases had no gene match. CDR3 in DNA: TGTGCCAGCAGCTTAGCACTAGCGGGGACCAATGAGCAGTTCTTC. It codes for CASSLALAGTNEQFF.

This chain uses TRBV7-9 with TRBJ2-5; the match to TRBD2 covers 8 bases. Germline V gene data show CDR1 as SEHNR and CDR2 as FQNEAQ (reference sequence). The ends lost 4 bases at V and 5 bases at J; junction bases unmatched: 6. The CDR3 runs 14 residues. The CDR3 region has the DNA TGTGCCAGCAGCTCGGGCGGGGGGAGCGAGACCCAGTACTTC. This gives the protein CASSSGGGSETQYF.

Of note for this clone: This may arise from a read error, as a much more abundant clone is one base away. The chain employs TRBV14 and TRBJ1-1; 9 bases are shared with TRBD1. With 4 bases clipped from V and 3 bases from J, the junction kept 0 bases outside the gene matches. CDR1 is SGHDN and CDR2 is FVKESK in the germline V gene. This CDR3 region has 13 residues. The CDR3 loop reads CASSRTGDTEAFF. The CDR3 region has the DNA TGTGCCAGCAGCCGGACAGGGGACACTGAAGCTTTCTTT.

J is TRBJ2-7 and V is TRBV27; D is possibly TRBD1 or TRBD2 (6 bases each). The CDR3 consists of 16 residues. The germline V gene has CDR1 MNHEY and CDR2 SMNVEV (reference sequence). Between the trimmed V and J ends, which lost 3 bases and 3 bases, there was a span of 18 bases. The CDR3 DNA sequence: TGTGCCAGCAGTTTGGACAAGACAGGAGGGCGCTACGAGCAGTACTTC. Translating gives CASSLDKTGGRYEQYF.

The CDR3 bases are TGCGCCAGCAGCCAGAGAACAGGGGGCGTCGTGGGTAACACTGAAGCTTTCTTT. Protein: CASSQRTGGVVGNTEAFF. V is TRBV4-3 and J is TRBJ1-1; 9 nucleotides agree with TRBD1. This CDR3 contains 18 residues. Germline V gene lookup returns CDR1 LGHNA and CDR2 YSLEER. J gave up 2 bases and V 3 bases, and 13 bases lay outside the gene matches.

The CDR3 protein is CASSLSGSIEKLFF. The DNA for the CDR3 is TGTGCCAGCAGCTTATCCGGGTCAATCGAAAAACTGTTTTTT. The chain recombines TRBV7-9 with TRBJ1-4; no clear D gene. Trimming took 2 bases from V and 8 from J, leaving 12 bases between them. The CDR3 has 14 residues. Looked up from germline, CDR1 is SEHNR and CDR2 is FQNEAQ (reference sequence).

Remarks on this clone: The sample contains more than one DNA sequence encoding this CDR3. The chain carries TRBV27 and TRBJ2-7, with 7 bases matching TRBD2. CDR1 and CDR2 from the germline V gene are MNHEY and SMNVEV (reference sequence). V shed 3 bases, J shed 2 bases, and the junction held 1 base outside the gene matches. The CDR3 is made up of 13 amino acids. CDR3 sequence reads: CASSLGRAYEQYF. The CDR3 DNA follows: TGTGCCAGCAGTTTGGGGAGGGCCTACGAGCAGTACTTC.

The CDR3 DNA reads as TGTGCCAGCAGCTTAAATATTGGTGCGGGCCAAGAGACCCAGTACTTC. Amino acid sequence: CASSLNIGAGQETQYF. V and J are TRBV7-2 and TRBJ2-5; D perhaps matches TRBD2 (5 bases). Looked up from germline, CDR1 is SGHTA and CDR2 is FQGNSA. This CDR3 comprises 16 residues. The V gene lost 2 bases and the J gene lost 1 base, with 14 bases spanning the gap.

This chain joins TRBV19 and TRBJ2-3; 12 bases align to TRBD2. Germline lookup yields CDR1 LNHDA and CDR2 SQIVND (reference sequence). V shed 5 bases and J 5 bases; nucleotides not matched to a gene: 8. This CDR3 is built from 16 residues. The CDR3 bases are TGTGCCAGTAGTCCAAGACTAGCGGGAGCGGAAGATACGCAGTATTTT. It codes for CASSPRLAGAEDTQYF.

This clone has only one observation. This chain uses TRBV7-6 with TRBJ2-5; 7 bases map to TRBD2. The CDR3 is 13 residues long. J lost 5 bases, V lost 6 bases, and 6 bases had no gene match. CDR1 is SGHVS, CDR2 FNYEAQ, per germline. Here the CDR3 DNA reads TGTGCCAGCAGTCCTCGGGGAGGGGAGACCCAGTACTTC. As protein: CASSPRGGETQYF.

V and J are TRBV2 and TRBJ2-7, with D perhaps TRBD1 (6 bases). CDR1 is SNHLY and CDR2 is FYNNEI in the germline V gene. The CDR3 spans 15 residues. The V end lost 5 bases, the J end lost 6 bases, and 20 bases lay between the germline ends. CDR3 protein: CASSSDWLQGLEQYF. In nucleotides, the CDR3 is TGTGCCAGCAGTTCCGATTGGTTACAGGGTCTCGAGCAGTACTTC.

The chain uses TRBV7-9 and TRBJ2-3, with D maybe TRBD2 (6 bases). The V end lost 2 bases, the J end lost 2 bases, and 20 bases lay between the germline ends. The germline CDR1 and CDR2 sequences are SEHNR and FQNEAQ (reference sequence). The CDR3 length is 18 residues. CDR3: CASSLPPFVGGPTDTQYF. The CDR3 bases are TGTGCCAGCAGCTTACCTCCTTTCGTGGGAGGCCCCACAGATACGCAGTATTTT.

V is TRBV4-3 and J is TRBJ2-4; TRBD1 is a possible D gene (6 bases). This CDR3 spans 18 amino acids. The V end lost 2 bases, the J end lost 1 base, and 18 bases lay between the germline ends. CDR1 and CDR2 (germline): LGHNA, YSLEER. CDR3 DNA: TGCGCCAGCAGCCAAACCCAAACAGGGACGGAGGCCAAAAACATTCAGTACTTC. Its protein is CASSQTQTGTEAKNIQYF.

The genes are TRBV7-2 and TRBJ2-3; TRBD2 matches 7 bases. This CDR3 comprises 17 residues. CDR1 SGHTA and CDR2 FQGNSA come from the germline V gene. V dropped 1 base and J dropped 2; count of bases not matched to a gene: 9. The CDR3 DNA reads TGTGCCAGCAGCTTAGTGACTAGCCCCAGGTACACAGATACGCAGTATTTT. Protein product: CASSLVTSPRYTDTQYF.

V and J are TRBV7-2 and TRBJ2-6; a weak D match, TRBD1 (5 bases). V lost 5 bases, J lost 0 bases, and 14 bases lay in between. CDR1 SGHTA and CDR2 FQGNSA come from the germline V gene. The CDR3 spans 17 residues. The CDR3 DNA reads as TGTGCCAGCAGCATGACAGAGCCCGGCTCTGGGGCCAACGTCCTGACTTTC. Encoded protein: CASSMTEPGSGANVLTF.

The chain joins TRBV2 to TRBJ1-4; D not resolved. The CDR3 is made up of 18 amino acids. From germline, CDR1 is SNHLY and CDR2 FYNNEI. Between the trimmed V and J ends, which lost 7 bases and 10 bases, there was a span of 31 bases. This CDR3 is CASKFSGGGEREERKLFF. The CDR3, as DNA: TGTGCCAGCAAGTTCTCGGGAGGTGGAGAACGTGAAGAGCGAAAACTGTTTTTT.

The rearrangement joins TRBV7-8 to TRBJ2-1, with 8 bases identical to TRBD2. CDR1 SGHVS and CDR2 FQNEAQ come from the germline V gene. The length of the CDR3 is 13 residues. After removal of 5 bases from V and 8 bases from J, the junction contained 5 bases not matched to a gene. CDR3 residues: CASSIPTSDEQFF. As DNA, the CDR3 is TGTGCCAGCAGCATCCCGACTAGCGATGAGCAGTTCTTC.

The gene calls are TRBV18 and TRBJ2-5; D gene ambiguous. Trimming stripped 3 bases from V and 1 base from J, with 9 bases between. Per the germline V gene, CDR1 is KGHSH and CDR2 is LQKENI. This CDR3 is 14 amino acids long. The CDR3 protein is CASSPQQTQETQYF. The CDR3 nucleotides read TGTGCCAGCTCACCCCAACAGACCCAAGAGACCCAGTACTTC.

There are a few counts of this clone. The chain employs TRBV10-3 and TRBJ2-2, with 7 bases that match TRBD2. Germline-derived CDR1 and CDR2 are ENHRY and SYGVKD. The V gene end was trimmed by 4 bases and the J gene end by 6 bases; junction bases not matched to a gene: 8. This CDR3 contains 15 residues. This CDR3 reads CAISGGTTHAGELFF. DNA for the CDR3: TGTGCCATCAGTGGCGGGACTACCCACGCCGGGGAGCTGTTTTTT.

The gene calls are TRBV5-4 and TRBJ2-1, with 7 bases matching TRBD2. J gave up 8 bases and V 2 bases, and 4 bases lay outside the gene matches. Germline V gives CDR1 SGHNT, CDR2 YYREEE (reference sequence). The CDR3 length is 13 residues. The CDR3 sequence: CASSLAGRDEQFF. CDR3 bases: TGTGCCAGCAGCTTAGCGGGGCGCGATGAGCAGTTCTTC. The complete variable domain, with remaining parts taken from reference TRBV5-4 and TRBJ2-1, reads ETGVTQSPTHLIKTRGQQVTLRCSSQSGHNTVSWYQQALGQGPQFIFQYYREEENGRGNFPPRFSGLQFPNYSSELNVNALELDDSALYLCASSLAGRDEQFFGPGTRLTVL.

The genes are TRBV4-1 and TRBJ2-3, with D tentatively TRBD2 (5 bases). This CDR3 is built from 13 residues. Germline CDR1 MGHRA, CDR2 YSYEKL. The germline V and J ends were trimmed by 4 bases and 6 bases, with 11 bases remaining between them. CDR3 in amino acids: CASSPAPSDTQYF. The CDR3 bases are TGCGCCAGCAGCCCGGCCCCTAGCGATACGCAGTATTTT.

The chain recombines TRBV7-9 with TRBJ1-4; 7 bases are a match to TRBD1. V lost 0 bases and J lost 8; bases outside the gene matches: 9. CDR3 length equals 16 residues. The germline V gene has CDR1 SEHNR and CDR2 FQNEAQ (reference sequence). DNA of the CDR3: TGTGCCAGCAGCTTAGCACTACAGGGGCGTGGGGAAAAACTGTTTTTT. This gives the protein CASSLALQGRGEKLFF.

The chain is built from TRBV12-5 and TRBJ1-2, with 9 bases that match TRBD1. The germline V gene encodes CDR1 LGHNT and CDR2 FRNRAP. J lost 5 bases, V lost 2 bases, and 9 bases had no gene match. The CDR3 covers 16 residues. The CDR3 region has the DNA TGTGCTAGTGGTTTGTACCTGACAGGGGGAAATTATGGCTACACCTTC. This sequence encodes CASGLYLTGGNYGYTF.

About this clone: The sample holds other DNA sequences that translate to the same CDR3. The CDR3 DNA is TGTGCCACCAGCAGAGTAGGGCAGCCCCAGCATTTT. Its protein product is CATSRVGQPQHF. This chain uses TRBV15 with TRBJ1-5; unclear D gene. CDR3 length equals 12 residues. The germline gives CDR1 LNHNV, CDR2 YYDKDF (reference sequence). The V end was cut by 1 base, the J end by 7 bases, with 5 bases between.

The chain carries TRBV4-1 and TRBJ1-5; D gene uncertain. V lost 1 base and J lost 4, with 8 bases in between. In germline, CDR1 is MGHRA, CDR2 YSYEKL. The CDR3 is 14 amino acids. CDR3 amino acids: CASSQGLYNQPQHF. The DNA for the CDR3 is TGCGCCAGCAGCCAAGGGCTATATAATCAGCCCCAGCATTTT.

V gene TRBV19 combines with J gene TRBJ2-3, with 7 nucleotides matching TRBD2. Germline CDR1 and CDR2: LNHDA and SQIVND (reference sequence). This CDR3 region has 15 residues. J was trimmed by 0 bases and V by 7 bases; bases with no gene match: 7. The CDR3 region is CASTLGGTSTDTQYF. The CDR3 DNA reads TGTGCCAGTACCCTGGGGGGGACTAGCACAGATACGCAGTATTTT.